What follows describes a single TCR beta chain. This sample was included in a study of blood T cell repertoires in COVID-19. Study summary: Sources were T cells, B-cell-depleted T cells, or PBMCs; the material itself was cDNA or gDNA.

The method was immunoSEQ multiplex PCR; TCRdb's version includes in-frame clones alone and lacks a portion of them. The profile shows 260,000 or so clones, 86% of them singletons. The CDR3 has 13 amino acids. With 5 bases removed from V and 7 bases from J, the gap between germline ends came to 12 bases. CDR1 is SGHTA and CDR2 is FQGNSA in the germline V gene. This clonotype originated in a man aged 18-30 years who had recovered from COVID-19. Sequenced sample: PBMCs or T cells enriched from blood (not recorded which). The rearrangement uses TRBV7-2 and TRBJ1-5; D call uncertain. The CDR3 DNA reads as TGTGCCAGCAGCCTCGGACTGCGCCAGCCCCAGCATTTT. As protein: CASSLGLRQPQHF.